The 28 T cell receptor beta chains below were found in one sample sequenced in a study of T cell responses to AZD1222 COVID-19 vaccine. TCRdb's table, derived via immunoSEQ multiplex PCR, lists solely in-frame clones and lacks some. Of roughly 160,000 clones listed, roughly 90% are singletons. The sequences come from peripheral blood, collected 28 days after the second AZD1222 dose. Receptors originate from an adult who received the AZD1222 COVID-19 vaccine.

This chain connects TRBV27 to TRBJ1-1; D perhaps matches TRBD1 (6 bases). V gave up 2 bases and J gave up 0 bases, with 13 bases separating them. The CDR3 has 16 amino acids. From germline, CDR1 is MNHEY and CDR2 SMNVEV (reference sequence). CDR3 DNA sequence: TGTGCCAGCAGTTTACAGCAGGGGCGGTTGAACACTGAAGCTTTCTTT. Its protein is CASSLQQGRLNTEAFF.

This clone was found a few times. The CDR3 region is CAWSLPGKPYEQYF. For the CDR3, the DNA is TGTGCCTGGAGTTTGCCAGGGAAACCGTACGAGCAGTACTTC. The chain recombines TRBV30 with TRBJ2-7, with D maybe TRBD1 (5 bases). V lost 2 bases and J lost 4, with 15 bases in between. The CDR3 length is 14 residues. Germline V gives CDR1 GTSNPN, CDR2 SVGIG (reference sequence).

The CDR3 DNA reads TGTGCCAGTGGGCAGGGCTGGGCCGGGGAGCTGTTTTTT. Its translation: CASGQGWAGELFF. The chain has TRBV14 and TRBJ2-2; D possibly corresponds to TRBD1 (5 bases). V was cut by 9 bases and J by 6 bases, with 14 bases left in between. CDR1 and CDR2 from the germline V gene are SGHDN and FVKESK. CDR3 size: 13 residues. Full variable domain (remainder filled in from reference TRBV14 and TRBJ2-2): EAGVTQFPSHSVIEKGQTVTLRCDPISGHDNLYWYRRVMGKEIKFLLHFVKESKQDESGMPNNRFLAERTGGTYSTLKVQPAELEDSGVYFCASGQGWAGELFFGEGSRLTVL.

This chain links TRBV4-3 with TRBJ2-7; D remains unclear. The CDR3 runs to 14 residues. The germline V and J ends were trimmed by 4 bases and 2 bases, with 12 bases remaining between them. CDR1 and CDR2 from the germline V gene are LGHNA and YSLEER. This CDR3 is CASSPGQSAYEQYF. CDR3 nucleotide sequence: TGCGCCAGCAGCCCCGGGCAGTCCGCCTACGAGCAGTACTTC.

The chain couples TRBV6-5 to TRBJ1-3; D unclear. Trimming shortened V by 5 bases and J by 0 bases, and 11 bases separated the two germline ends. The length of the CDR3 is 15 residues. Per germline, CDR1 MNHEY and CDR2 SVGAGI. The CDR3, as DNA: TGTGCCAGCAGTCCCCTAGACTACTCTGGAAACACCATATATTTT. Protein: CASSPLDYSGNTIYF.

The chain carries TRBV14 and TRBJ2-2; no clear D. The V end lost 0 bases, the J end lost 8 bases, and 10 bases lay between the germline ends. This CDR3 is 14 amino acids long. Germline assignment: CDR1 SGHDN and CDR2 FVKESK. The CDR3 DNA sequence: TGTGCCAGCAGCCAAGAGGTCCGTGGAGGGGAGCTGTTTTTT. Residues: CASSQEVRGGELFF.

This chain joins TRBV6-5 and TRBJ1-2; D is undetermined. This CDR3 comprises 16 residues. In germline, CDR1 is MNHEY, CDR2 SVGAGI. V was shortened by 0 bases and J by 1 base, with 12 bases between the two germline ends. In DNA form, the CDR3 reads TGTGCCAGCAGTTACTCGACGGCCGCCGTTAACTATGGCTACACCTTC. The encoded protein is CASSYSTAAVNYGYTF.

The V call is TRBV9, the J call TRBJ1-1, with TRBD1 identical over 7 bases. After removal of 3 bases from V and 5 bases from J, the junction contained 10 bases not matched to a gene. This CDR3 region has 15 residues. CDR1 is SGDLS and CDR2 is YYNGEE in the germline V gene. The CDR3 spells CASSAGQVGWTEAFF. The CDR3, as DNA: TGTGCCAGCAGCGCCGGACAGGTGGGGTGGACTGAAGCTTTCTTT.

The chain is built from TRBV4-1 and TRBJ1-4, with 7 bases that match TRBD1. There are 13 residues in the CDR3. Germline CDR1 is MGHRA and CDR2 is YSYEKL. The trim removed 6 bases at V and 3 bases at J, leaving 1 base unmatched. CDR3 residues: CASRQGSNEKLFF. The CDR3 nucleotides are TGCGCCAGCAGACAGGGGTCTAATGAAAAACTGTTTTTT.

This sequence joins TRBV9 and TRBJ1-1; TRBD1 agrees at 10 bases. CDR3 length equals 16 residues. The germline V gene has CDR1 SGDLS and CDR2 YYNGEE. With V trimmed by 1 base and J by 5 bases, 8 bases remained unmatched. For the CDR3, the DNA is TGTGCCAGCAGCGTAAACCGGGACAGGGGTCTAACTGAAGCTTTCTTT. This gives the protein CASSVNRDRGLTEAFF.

V is TRBV5-1 and J is TRBJ1-2; a weak D match, TRBD1 (6 bases). The V gene's germline CDR1 is SGHRS and CDR2 YFSETQ. The CDR3 covers 16 residues. Between the trimmed V and J ends, which lost 3 bases and 6 bases, there was a span of 21 bases. The CDR3 loop reads CASSSTGRWIVNGYTF. The CDR3, as DNA: TGCGCCAGCAGCTCAACAGGGCGATGGATAGTAAATGGCTACACCTTC.

The chain combines TRBV12-3 or TRBV12-4 with TRBJ2-1, with D hard to call. The CDR3 length is 12 residues. Between the trimmed V and J ends, which lost 6 bases and 8 bases, there was a span of 11 bases. The CDR3 protein is CASRNQGHEQFF. For the CDR3, the DNA is TGTGCCAGCAGAAACCAAGGGCATGAGCAGTTCTTC.

This chain joins TRBV5-4 and TRBJ2-7; perhaps TRBD1 as D (6 bases). The CDR3 has 15 residues. Trimming shortened V by 0 bases and J by 7 bases, and 17 bases separated the two germline ends. Germline CDR1 reads SGHNT; CDR2 reads YYREEE (reference sequence). CDR3 residues: CASSLVGQNSGEQYF. The CDR3 nucleotides are TGTGCCAGCAGCTTGGTGGGACAAAACTCGGGTGAGCAGTACTTC.

The chain joins TRBV12-3 or TRBV12-4 to TRBJ2-7; D may be TRBD1 (5 bases). The CDR3 runs to 12 residues. V was trimmed by 4 bases and J by 9 bases, leaving 13 bases between them. The CDR3 loop reads CASSSTGFGQYF. CDR3 nucleotide sequence: TGTGCCAGCAGTTCAACAGGATTTGGGCAGTACTTC.

Regarding this clone: Other DNA sequences from this sample encode an identical CDR3 as well. The V call is TRBV18, the J call TRBJ1-1, with D tentatively TRBD1 (6 bases). From germline, CDR1 is KGHSH and CDR2 LQKENI. The CDR3 covers 12 residues. The V end was cut by 3 bases, the J end by 8 bases, with 10 bases between. CDR3 DNA: TGTGCCAGCTCACCCGACAGGACCGAAGCTTTCTTT. As protein: CASSPDRTEAFF.

This CDR3 reads CSAGTDTQYF. DNA of the CDR3: TGCAGTGCTGGGACAGATACGCAGTATTTT. This rearrangement joins TRBV20-1 to TRBJ2-3; no firm D call. This CDR3 is built from 10 residues. Deletions cut 5 bases from V and 3 bases from J, with 3 bases between. CDR1 and CDR2 (germline): DFQATT, SNEGSKA (reference sequence).

The chain joins TRBV9 to TRBJ1-1; no definite D call. The CDR3 is made up of 14 amino acids. The germline gives CDR1 SGDLS, CDR2 YYNGEE. Trimming removed 2 bases at V and 7 bases at J, with 15 bases between. This CDR3 reads CASSVLGSSDEAFF. Here the CDR3 DNA reads TGTGCCAGCAGCGTTTTAGGGAGCTCTGATGAAGCTTTCTTT.

The V gene is TRBV5-1, the J gene TRBJ1-1; 9 positions match TRBD1. The V gene end was trimmed by 3 bases and the J gene end by 0 bases; junction bases not matched to a gene: 3. In germline, CDR1 is SGHRS, CDR2 YFSETQ. CDR3 length: 15 amino acids. The DNA of the CDR3 is TGCGCCAGCAGCTCAGGACAGGGGCTGAACACTGAAGCTTTCTTT. Translation: CASSSGQGLNTEAFF.

The chain is built from TRBV7-8 and TRBJ2-1; D is unresolved. The V end was cut by 5 bases, the J end by 2 bases, with 10 bases between. The CDR3 is 14 residues long. Germline-derived CDR1 and CDR2 are SGHVS and FQNEAQ. The CDR3 nucleotides read TGTGCCAGCAGCCTACTGGGTCCCTACAATGAGCAGTTCTTC. Protein product: CASSLLGPYNEQFF.

The J gene is TRBJ1-2, the V gene TRBV27; 7 bases agree with TRBD1. CDR1 and CDR2 from the germline V gene are MNHEY and SMNVEV (reference sequence). With V trimmed by 2 bases and J by 1 base, 7 bases remained unmatched. The CDR3 extends over 16 amino acids. This CDR3 reads CASSLGAGGINYGYTF. The CDR3 coding sequence is TGTGCCAGCAGTTTAGGTGCAGGGGGGATTAACTATGGCTACACCTTC.

The chain has TRBV11-3 and TRBJ2-6; D is unresolved. This CDR3 contains 15 residues. Looked up from germline, CDR1 is SGHNT and CDR2 is YENEEA. Trimming pared 3 bases from V and 1 base from J, leaving 7 bases between. As DNA, the CDR3 is TGTGCCAGCAGCTTGGATGGATCTGGGGCCAACGTCCTGACTTTC. Protein sequence: CASSLDGSGANVLTF.

This rearrangement joins TRBV15 to TRBJ2-7, with 7 bases that match TRBD1. The CDR3 is 15 amino acids. Germline V gives CDR1 LNHNV, CDR2 YYDKDF (reference sequence). V shed 5 bases and J 2 bases; nucleotides not matched to a gene: 9. The DNA for the CDR3 is TGTGCCACCAGCGGGGGAGACAGGGCCGCCTACGAGCAGTACTTC. This codes for CATSGGDRAAYEQYF.

The rearrangement uses TRBV7-9 and TRBJ1-4; TRBD1 aligns across 9 bases. The CDR3 loop spans 15 amino acids. The V gene end was trimmed by 5 bases and the J gene end by 5 bases; junction bases not matched to a gene: 6. The V gene's germline CDR1 is SEHNR and CDR2 FQNEAQ (reference sequence). As DNA, the CDR3 is TGTGCCAGCAGCAGTTGGACAGGGGTAAATGAAAAACTGTTTTTT. Translating gives CASSSWTGVNEKLFF.

CDR3 region: CATSAPGSRTQHF. The CDR3 coding sequence is TGTGCCACCAGTGCCCCGGGTAGCCGCACCCAGCATTTT. This chain uses TRBV24-1 with TRBJ1-5, with D unresolved. V was pared by 5 bases and J by 11 bases, with 15 bases between. CDR1 KGHDR and CDR2 SFDVKD come from the germline V gene. CDR3 length: 13 residues.

This chain connects TRBV12-3 or TRBV12-4 to TRBJ1-5; no clear D gene. The CDR3 sequence is 13 residues long. The V and J ends lost 5 bases and 0 bases respectively, with 5 bases between them. The CDR3 sequence: CASSVYSNQPQHF. DNA for the CDR3: TGTGCCAGCAGTGTTTATAGCAATCAGCCCCAGCATTTT.

The chain carries TRBV15 and TRBJ2-7; D might be TRBD2 (6 bases). The CDR3 totals 17 residues. The V and J ends lost 4 bases and 7 bases respectively, with 26 bases between them. Germline V gene lookup returns CDR1 LNHNV and CDR2 YYDKDF (reference sequence). The CDR3 region is CATSKQRMAGRSYEQYF. CDR3 nucleotide sequence: TGTGCCACCAGCAAACAGAGGATGGCAGGGAGGTCATATGAGCAGTACTTC.

The rearrangement uses TRBV15 and TRBJ1-4; D is unclear. This CDR3 has 14 residues. Germline-derived CDR1 and CDR2 are LNHNV and YYDKDF (reference sequence). Trimming shortened V by 5 bases and J by 7 bases, and 14 bases separated the two germline ends. CDR3 sequence reads: CATSPKAGSEKLFF. The CDR3 DNA reads as TGTGCCACCAGCCCGAAAGCGGGGAGTGAAAAACTGTTTTTT.

The V gene is TRBV7-9, the J gene TRBJ2-7; 7 nucleotides line up with TRBD1. There are 16 residues in the CDR3. V lost 2 bases to trimming and J lost 5 bases; unmatched junction nucleotides: 12. Germline assignment: CDR1 SEHNR and CDR2 FQNEAQ (reference sequence). As DNA, the CDR3 is TGTGCCAGCAGCTTAACGACACCTGACAGGGCCCACGAGCAGTACTTC. It specifies CASSLTTPDRAHEQYF.